This T cell receptor (beta chain) was sequenced during a study of cytomegalovirus exposure and HLA in healthy donors. The V gene end was trimmed by 2 bases and the J gene end by 6 bases; junction bases not matched to a gene: 12. The CDR3 runs 18 residues. Germline V CDR1 and CDR2: MGHRA, YSYEKL. The PCR employed 60 Vbeta primers together with 13 Jbeta primers. Original methodology: Unique TCR beta chains numbered roughly 83 million in a later analysis, with roughly 9.9 million shared. Assay used: immunoSEQ multiplex PCR; TCRdb lists only in-frame clones, some missing. The DNA gave D and trimming, while V, J and clone size come from that table. The profile covers 150,000 to 200,000 clones, with around nine tenths appearing a single time and 1.5% to 2% taken by the ten largest.

This TCR derives from a woman under 30 in good health and CMV-seronegative. The chain recombines TRBV4-1 with TRBJ2-1, with 11 positions matching TRBD2. Sample: PBMCs. CDR3 loop: CASSQIFLKTSGANEQFF. The CDR3 DNA follows: TGCGCCAGCAGCCAAATCTTTTTAAAGACTAGCGGGGCCAATGAGCAGTTCTTC.